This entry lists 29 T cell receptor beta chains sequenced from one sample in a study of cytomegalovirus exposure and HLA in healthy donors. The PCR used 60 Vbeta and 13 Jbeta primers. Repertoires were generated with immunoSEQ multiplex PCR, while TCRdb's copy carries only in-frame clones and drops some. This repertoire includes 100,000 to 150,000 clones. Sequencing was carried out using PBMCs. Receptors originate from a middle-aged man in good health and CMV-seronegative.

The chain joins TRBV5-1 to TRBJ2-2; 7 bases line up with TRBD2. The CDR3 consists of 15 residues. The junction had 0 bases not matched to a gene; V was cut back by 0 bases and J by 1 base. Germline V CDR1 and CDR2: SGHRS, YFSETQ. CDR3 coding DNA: TGCGCCAGCAGCTTGGCGGGAGGGAACACCGGGGAGCTGTTTTTT. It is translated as CASSLAGGNTGELFF.

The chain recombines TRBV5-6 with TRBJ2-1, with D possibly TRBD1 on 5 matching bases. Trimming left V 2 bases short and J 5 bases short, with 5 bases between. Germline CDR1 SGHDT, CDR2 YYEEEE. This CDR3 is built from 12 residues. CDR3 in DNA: TGTGCCAGCAGCTTACAGGACAATGAGCAGTTCTTC. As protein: CASSLQDNEQFF.

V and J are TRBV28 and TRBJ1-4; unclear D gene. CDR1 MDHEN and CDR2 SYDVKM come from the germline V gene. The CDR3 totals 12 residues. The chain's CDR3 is CASTARSEKLFF. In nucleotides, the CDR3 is TGTGCATCAACCGCACGGAGTGAAAAACTGTTTTTT.

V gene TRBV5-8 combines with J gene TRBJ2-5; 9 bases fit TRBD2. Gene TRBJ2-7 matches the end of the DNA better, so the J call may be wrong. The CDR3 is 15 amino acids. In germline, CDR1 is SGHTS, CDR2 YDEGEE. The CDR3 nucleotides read TGTGCCAGCAGCTTGGGTCTAGCGGGAAGCTACGAGCAGTACTTC. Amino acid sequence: CASSLGLAGSYEQYF.

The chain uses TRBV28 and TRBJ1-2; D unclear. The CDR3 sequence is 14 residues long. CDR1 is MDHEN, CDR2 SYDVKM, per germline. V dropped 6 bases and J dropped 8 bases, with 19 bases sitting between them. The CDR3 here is CASSSPEGAIGYTF. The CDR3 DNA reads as TGTGCCAGCAGCTCCCCTGAGGGCGCCATCGGCTACACCTTC.

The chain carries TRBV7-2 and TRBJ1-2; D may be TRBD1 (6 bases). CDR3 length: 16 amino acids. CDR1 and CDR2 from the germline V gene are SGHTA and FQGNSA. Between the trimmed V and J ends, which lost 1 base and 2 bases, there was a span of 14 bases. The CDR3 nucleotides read TGTGCCAGCAGCTTAGGGGGCGGGGGGGCCAACTATGGCTACACCTTC. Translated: CASSLGGGGANYGYTF.

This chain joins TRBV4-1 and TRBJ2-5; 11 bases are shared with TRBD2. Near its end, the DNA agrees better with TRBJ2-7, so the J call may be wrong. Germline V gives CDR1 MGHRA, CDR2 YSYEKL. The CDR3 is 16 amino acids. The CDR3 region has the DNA TGCGCCAGCAGCCAAGGAGTAGCGGGAGGGCGCTACGAGCAGTACTTC. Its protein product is CASSQGVAGGRYEQYF.

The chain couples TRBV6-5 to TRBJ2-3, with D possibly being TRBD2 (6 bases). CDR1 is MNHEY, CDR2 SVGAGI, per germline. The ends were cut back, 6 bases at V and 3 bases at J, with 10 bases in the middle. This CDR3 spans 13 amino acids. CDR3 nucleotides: TGTGCCAGCAGGCGGGATTCGACAGATACGCAGTATTTT. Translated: CASRRDSTDTQYF.

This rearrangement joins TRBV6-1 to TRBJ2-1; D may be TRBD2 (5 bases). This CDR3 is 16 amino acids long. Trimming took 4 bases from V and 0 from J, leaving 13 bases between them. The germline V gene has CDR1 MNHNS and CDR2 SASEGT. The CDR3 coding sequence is TGTGCCAGCAGTGCCAGGACTTTCAGCTCCTACAATGAGCAGTTCTTC. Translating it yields CASSARTFSSYNEQFF.

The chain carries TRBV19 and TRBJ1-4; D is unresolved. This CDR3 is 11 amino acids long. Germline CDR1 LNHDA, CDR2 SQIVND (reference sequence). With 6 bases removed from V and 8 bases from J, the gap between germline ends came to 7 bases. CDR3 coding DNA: TGTGCCAGTAGGTGGGAGGAAAAACTGTTTTTT. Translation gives CASRWEEKLFF.

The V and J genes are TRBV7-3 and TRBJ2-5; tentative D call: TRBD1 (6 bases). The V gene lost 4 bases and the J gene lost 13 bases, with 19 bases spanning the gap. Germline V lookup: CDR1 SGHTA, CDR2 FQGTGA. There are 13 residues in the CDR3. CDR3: CASSSDRTGARYF. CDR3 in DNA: TGTGCCAGCAGCTCAGACAGGACGGGCGCAAGGTACTTC.

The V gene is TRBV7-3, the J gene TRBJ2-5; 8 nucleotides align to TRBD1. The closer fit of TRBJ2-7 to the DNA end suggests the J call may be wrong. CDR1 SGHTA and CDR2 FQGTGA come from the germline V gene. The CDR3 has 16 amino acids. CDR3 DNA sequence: TGTGCCAGCAGCTTAAGAGGCGGGACAGGCTCCTACGAGCAGTACTTC. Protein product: CASSLRGGTGSYEQYF.

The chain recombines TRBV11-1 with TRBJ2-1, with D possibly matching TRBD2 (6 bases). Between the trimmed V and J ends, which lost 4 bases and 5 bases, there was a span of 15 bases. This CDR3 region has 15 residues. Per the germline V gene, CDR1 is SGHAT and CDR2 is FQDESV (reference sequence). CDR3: CASSCGTGDHNEQFF. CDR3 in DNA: TGTGCCAGCAGCTGCGGAACGGGAGACCACAATGAGCAGTTCTTC. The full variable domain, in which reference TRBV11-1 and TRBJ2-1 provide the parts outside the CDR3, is EAEVAQSPRYKITEKSQAVAFWCDPISGHATLYWYRQILGQGPELLVQFQDESVVDDSQLPKDRFSAERLKGVDSTLKIQPAELGDSAMYLCASSCGTGDHNEQFFGPGTRLTVL.

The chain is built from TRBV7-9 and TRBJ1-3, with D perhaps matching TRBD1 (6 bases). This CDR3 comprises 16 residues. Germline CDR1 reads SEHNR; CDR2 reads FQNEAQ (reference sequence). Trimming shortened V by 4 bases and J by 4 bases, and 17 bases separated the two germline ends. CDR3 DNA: TGTGCCAGCAGCTCCCCCCAGGGGCTGGAAGGAAACACCATATATTTT. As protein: CASSSPQGLEGNTIYF.

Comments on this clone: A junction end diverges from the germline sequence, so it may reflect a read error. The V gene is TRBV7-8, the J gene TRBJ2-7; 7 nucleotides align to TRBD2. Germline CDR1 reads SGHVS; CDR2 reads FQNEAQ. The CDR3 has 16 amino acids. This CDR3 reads CASSHLRGGRPYEQYF. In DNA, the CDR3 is TGTGCCAGCAGCCATCTTCGGGGAGGGCGCCCCTATGAGCAGTACTTC. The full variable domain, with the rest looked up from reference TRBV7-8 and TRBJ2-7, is GAGVSQSPRYKVAKRGQDVALRCDPISGHVSLFWYQQALGQGPEFLTYFQNEAQLDKSGLPSDRFFAERPEGSVSTLKIQRTQQEDSAVYLCASSHLRGGRPYEQYFGPGTRLTVT.

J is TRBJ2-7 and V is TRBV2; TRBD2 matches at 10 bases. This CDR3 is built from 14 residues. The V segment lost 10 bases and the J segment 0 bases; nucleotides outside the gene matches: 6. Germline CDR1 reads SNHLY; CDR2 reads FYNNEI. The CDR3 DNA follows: TGTGCCACCAACCCTAGCGGGAGCTCCTACGAGCAGTACTTC. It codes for CATNPSGSSYEQYF.

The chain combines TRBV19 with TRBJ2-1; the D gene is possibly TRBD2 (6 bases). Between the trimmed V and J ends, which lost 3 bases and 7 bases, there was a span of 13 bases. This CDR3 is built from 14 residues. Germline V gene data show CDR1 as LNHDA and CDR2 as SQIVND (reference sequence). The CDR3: CASSIGGRFNEQFF. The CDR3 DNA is TGTGCCAGTAGTATTGGAGGGAGGTTTAATGAGCAGTTCTTC.

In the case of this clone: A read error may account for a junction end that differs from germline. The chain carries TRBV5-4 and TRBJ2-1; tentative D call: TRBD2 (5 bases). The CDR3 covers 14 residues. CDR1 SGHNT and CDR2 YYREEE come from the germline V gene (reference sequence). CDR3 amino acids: CANSLGRGYNEQFF. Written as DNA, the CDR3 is TGTGCCAACAGCTTGGGTCGGGGTTACAATGAGCAGTTCTTC.

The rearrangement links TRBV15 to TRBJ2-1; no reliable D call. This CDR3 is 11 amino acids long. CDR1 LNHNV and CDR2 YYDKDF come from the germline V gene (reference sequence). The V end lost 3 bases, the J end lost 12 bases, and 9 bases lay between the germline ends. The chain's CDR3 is CATSSSFGQFF. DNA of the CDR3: TGTGCCACCAGCAGCTCCTTCGGGCAGTTCTTC.

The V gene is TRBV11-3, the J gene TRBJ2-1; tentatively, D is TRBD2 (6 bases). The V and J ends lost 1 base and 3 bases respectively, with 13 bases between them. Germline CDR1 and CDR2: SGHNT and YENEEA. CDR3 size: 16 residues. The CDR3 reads CASSLVSSGYYNEQFF. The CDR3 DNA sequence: TGTGCCAGCAGCTTAGTCTCGAGCGGGTACTACAATGAGCAGTTCTTC.

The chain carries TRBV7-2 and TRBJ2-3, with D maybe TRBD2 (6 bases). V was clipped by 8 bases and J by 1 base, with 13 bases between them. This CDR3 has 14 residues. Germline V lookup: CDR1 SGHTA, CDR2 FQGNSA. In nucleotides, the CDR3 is TGTGCCAGCGGGGGGAGTGGAGGCACAGATACGCAGTATTTT. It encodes CASGGSGGTDTQYF.

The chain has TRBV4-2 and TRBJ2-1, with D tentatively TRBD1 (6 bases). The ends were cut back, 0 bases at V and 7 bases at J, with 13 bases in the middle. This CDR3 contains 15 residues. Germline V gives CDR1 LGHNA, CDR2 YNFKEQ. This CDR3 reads CASSQDIATGNEQFF. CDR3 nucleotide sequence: TGTGCCAGCAGCCAAGACATCGCAACAGGGAATGAGCAGTTCTTC.

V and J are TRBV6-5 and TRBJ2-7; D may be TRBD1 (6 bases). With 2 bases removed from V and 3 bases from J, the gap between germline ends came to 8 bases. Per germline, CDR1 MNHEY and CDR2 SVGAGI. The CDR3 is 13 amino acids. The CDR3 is CASSYGGDYEQYF. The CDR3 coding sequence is TGTGCCAGCAGTTACGGGGGCGACTACGAGCAGTACTTC.

The CDR3 loop is CASSSRRGGTNTEAFF. Written as DNA, the CDR3 is TGTGCCAGCAGCTCCCGTCGCGGAGGGACGAACACTGAAGCTTTCTTT. The chain recombines TRBV5-4 with TRBJ1-1; tentative D call: TRBD1 (5 bases). This CDR3 region has 16 residues. Trimming took off 3 bases at V and 1 base at J, with 16 bases between the two ends. In germline, CDR1 is SGHNT, CDR2 YYREEE (reference sequence).

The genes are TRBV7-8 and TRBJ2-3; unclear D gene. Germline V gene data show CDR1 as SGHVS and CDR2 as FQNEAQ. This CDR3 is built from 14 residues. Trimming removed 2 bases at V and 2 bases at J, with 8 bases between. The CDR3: CASSLPVPTDTQYF. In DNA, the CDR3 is TGTGCCAGCAGCTTACCGGTACCCACAGATACGCAGTATTTT. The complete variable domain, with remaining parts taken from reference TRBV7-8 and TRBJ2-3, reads GAGVSQSPRYKVAKRGQDVALRCDPISGHVSLFWYQQALGQGPEFLTYFQNEAQLDKSGLPSDRFFAERPEGSVSTLKIQRTQQEDSAVYLCASSLPVPTDTQYFGPGTRLTVL.

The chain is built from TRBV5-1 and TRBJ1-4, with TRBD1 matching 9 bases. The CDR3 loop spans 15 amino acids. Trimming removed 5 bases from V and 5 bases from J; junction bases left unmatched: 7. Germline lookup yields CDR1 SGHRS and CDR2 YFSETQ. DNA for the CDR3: TGCGCCAGCAGAAAGGCCGGGACAGGGAATGAAAAACTGTTTTTT. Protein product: CASRKAGTGNEKLFF.

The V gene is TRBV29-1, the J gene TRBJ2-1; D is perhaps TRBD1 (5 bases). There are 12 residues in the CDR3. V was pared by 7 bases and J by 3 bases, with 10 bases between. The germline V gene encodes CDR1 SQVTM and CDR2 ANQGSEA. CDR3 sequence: CSAGDSYNEQFF. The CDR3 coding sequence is TGCAGCGCCGGAGACAGCTACAATGAGCAGTTCTTC.

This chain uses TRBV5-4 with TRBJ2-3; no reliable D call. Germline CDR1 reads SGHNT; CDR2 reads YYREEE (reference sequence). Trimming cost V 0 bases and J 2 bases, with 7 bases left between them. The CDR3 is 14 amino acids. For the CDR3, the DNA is TGTGCCAGCAGCTTGGGGCAAACCACAGATACGCAGTATTTT. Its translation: CASSLGQTTDTQYF. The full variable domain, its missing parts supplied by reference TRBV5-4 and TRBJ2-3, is ETGVTQSPTHLIKTRGQQVTLRCSSQSGHNTVSWYQQALGQGPQFIFQYYREEENGRGNFPPRFSGLQFPNYSSELNVNALELDDSALYLCASSLGQTTDTQYFGPGTRLTVL.

This CDR3 is CASSIGGTVPSEQYF. The CDR3 coding sequence is TGTGCCAGTAGTATAGGAGGGACAGTTCCTAGCGAGCAGTACTTC. The chain has TRBV19 and TRBJ2-7; 7 bases match TRBD1. The V gene's germline CDR1 is LNHDA and CDR2 SQIVND (reference sequence). CDR3 length equals 15 residues. V was pared by 1 base and J by 6 bases, with 9 bases of the junction left unmatched.